The clone carrying this TCR beta chain was seen once. This specimen belongs to a study of blood T cell repertoires in COVID-19. This table comes from immunoSEQ multiplex PCR, and its TCRdb copy is limited to in-frame clones, with some not included. The sample yields 150,000 to 200,000 clones, about three quarters seen once. V shed 2 bases and J shed 2 bases, with 9 bases lying between them. The germline V gene has CDR1 SEHNR and CDR2 FQNEAQ (reference sequence). The CDR3 has 15 amino acids. Sequenced input: peripheral blood. This TCR was recovered from a woman between 50 and 59 years old with active or convalescent COVID-19. The V and J genes are TRBV7-9 and TRBJ1-4; no firm D call. The CDR3 region is CASSLSGWTNEKLFF. Here the CDR3 DNA reads TGTGCCAGCAGCTTATCGGGTTGGACTAATGAAAAACTGTTTTTT. The whole variable domain, remainder taken from reference TRBV7-9 and TRBJ1-4, is DTGVSQNPRHKITKRGQNVTFRCDPISEHNRLYWYRQTLGQGPEFLTYFQNEAQLEKSRLLSDRFSAERPKGSFSTLEIQRTEQGDSAMYLCASSLSGWTNEKLFFGSGTQLSVL.